This T cell receptor (beta chain) was captured in a study of patients and donors after allogeneic stem cell transplantation. In TCRdb, the RT-PCR reads were re-called with MiXCR into one record per CDR3 protein. Among about 410,000 distinct CDR3 sequences listed, 16% were seen once. The sequence was obtained from a human donor who was either an allogeneic HSCT recipient or a stem cell or donor lymphocyte infusion donor (not recorded which). It is not recorded whose cells these are; they may come from a transplant donor. Sequenced: blood, either unsorted or a sorted T cell fraction (not recorded which).

The CDR3 DNA reads TGCGCCAGCAGCTTGTTCGGGACGATGCGAGAGACCCAGTACTTC. It encodes CASSLFGTMRETQYF. This chain links TRBV5-1 with TRBJ2-5; D assignment may be TRBD1 or TRBD2 (5 bases each). CDR1 is SGHRS and CDR2 is YFSETQ in the germline V gene. V was cut by 1 base and J by 4 bases, with 14 bases left in between. The CDR3 is 15 residues long.